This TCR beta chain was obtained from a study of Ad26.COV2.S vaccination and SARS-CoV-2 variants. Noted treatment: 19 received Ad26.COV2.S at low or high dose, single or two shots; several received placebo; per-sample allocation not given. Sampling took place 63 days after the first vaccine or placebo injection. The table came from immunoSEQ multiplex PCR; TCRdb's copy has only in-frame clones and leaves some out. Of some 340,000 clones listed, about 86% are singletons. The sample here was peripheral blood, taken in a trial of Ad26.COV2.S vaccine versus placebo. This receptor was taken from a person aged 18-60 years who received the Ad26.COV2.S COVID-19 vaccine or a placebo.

For the CDR3, the DNA is TGCGCCAGCAGTCACATTTCAAAGGAAGATACGCAGTATTTT. This sequence encodes CASSHISKEDTQYF. The rearrangement links TRBV10-1 to TRBJ2-3; D is unclear. Per the germline V gene, CDR1 is WNHNN and CDR2 is SYGVQD (reference sequence). Trimming took off 5 bases at V and 5 bases at J, with 14 bases between the two ends. The CDR3 sequence is 14 residues long.